The clone carrying this T cell receptor beta chain was counted between two and nine times. Its antigen is not known. This sample is part of a study of early T cells in non-severe SARS-CoV-2 infection. Study as a whole: The study sequenced bulk RNA from unsorted whole blood, with chains unpaired. Overall study results and limits: Matching results from VDJdb favored anti-spike CD8 responses, leaving private and CD4 specificities undetected.

Researchers tagged individual cDNA molecules with unique molecular identifiers. In TCRdb, the 5' RACE reads were re-called with MiXCR into one record per CDR3 protein. This repertoire shows about 90,000 distinct CDR3 sequences, approximately 12% found once; its top ten account for under 4.5%. The V and J ends lost 1 base and 5 bases respectively, with 9 bases between them. CDR3 length: 14 residues. Germline V gives CDR1 KGHSH, CDR2 LQKENI. The genes are TRBV18 and TRBJ2-1, with no clear D. Specimen: whole blood, collected at baseline. The clonotype originates from an adult who was a healthcare worker with PCR-confirmed SARS-CoV-2 infection or an uninfected control (not recorded which). This CDR3 reads CASSPQGGNNEQFF. Written as DNA, the CDR3 is TGTGCCAGCTCACCACAGGGCGGCAACAATGAGCAGTTCTTC.